The entry that follows covers one T cell receptor (beta chain) sequence. This sample was included in a study of blood T cell repertoires in COVID-19. Study information: The United States, Italy and Spain supplied acute and convalescent COVID-19 samples. The analysed material was cDNA or gDNA that came from T cells, B-cell-depleted T cells, or PBMCs.

Trimming pared 3 bases from V and 0 bases from J, leaving 9 bases between. The CDR3 has 14 residues. CDR1 is DFQATT, CDR2 SNEGSKA, per germline (reference sequence). In the original processing: The authors estimated nucleated cell counts from reference gene primer amplification. The data were produced by immunoSEQ multiplex PCR, yet TCRdb's version contains in-frame clones alone and is incomplete. D and trimming were read from the DNA, whereas the V and J calls and clone size are those reported in that table. The profile covers about 44,000 clones, with 80% to 90% appearing a single time and 1% to 1.5% taken by the ten largest.

This TCR came from a woman between 40 and 55 years old with acute or convalescent COVID-19. The V and J genes are TRBV20-1 and TRBJ2-1; TRBD2 is a possible D gene (5 bases). Sequenced sample: peripheral blood. The CDR3 DNA reads as TGCAGTGCTAGTGAGCGGAGCTCCTACAATGAGCAGTTCTTC. It is translated as CSASERSSYNEQFF.